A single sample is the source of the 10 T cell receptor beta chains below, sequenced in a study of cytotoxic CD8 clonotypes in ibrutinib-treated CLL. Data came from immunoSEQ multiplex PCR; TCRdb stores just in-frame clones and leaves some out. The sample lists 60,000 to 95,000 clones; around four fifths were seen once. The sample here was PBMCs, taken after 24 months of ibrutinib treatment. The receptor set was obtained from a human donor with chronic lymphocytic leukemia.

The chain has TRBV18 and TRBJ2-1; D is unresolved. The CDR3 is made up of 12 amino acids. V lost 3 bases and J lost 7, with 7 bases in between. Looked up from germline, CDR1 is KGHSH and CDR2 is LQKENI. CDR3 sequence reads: CASSPTGNEQFF. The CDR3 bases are TGTGCCAGCTCACCGACCGGGAATGAGCAGTTCTTC.

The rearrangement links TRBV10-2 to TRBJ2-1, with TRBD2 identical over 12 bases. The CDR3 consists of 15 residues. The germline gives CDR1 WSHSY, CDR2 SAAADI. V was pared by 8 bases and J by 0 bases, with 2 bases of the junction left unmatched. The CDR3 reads CASQGLAGSYNEQFF. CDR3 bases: TGCGCCAGCCAGGGACTAGCGGGCTCCTACAATGAGCAGTTCTTC.

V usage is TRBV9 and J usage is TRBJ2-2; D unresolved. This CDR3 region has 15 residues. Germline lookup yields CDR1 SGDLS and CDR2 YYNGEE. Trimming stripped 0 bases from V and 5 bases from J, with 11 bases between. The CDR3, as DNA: TGTGCCAGCAGCGTAGGTCAGACCGGTACCGGGGAGCTGTTTTTT. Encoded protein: CASSVGQTGTGELFF.

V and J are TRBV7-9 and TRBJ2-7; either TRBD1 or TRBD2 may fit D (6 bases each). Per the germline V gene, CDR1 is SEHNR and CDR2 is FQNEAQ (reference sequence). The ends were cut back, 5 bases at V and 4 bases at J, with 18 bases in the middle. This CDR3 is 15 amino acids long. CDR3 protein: CASSPPLRGEYEQYF. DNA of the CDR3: TGTGCCAGCAGCCCCCCGCTGAGGGGGGAATACGAGCAGTACTTC.

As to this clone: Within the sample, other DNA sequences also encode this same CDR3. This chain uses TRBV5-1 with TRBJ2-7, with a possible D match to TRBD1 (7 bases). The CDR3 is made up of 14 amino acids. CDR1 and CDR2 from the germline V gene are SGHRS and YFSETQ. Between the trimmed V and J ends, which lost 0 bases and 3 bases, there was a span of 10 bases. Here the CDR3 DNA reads TGCGCCAGCAGCTTGGGTCAGGGGGGCTACGAGCAGTACTTC. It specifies CASSLGQGGYEQYF.

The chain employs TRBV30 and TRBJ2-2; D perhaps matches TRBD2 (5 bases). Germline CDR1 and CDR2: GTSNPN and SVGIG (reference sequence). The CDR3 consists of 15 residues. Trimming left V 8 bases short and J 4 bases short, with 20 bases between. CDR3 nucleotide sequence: TGTGCCCTATACCCCGCCGCAGGAGGCACCGGGGAGCTGTTTTTT. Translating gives CALYPAAGGTGELFF. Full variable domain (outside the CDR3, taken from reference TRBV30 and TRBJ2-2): SQTIHQWPATLVQPVGSPLSLECTVEGTSNPNLYWYRQAAGRGLQLLFYSVGIGQISSEVPQNLSASRPQDRQFILSSKKLLLSDSGFYLCALYPAAGGTGELFFGEGSRLTVL.

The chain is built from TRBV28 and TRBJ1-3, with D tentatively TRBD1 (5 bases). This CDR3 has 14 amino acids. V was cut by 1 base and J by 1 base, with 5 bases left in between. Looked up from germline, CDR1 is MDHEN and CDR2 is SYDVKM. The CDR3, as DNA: TGTGCCAGCAGTTTATCAGGGTCTGGAAACACCATATATTTT. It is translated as CASSLSGSGNTIYF.

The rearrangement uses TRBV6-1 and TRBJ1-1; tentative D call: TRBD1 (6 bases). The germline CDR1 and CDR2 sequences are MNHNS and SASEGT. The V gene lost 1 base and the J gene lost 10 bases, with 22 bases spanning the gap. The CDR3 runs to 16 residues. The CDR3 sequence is CASSEGARTVTGRAFF. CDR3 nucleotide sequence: TGTGCCAGCAGTGAAGGTGCTCGGACAGTCACAGGGAGAGCTTTCTTT.

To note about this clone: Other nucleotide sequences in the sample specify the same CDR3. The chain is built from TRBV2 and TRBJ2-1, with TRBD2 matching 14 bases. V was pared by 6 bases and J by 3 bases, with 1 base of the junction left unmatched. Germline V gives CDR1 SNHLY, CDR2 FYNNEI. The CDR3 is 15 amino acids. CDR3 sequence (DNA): TGTGCCAGCAGAGGGACTAGCGGGAGCTACAATGAGCAGTTCTTC. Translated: CASRGTSGSYNEQFF.

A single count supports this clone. In nucleotides, the CDR3 is TGTGCCAGCAGCCCTAGCGGGAGCACAGATACGCAGTATTTT. It yields the protein CASSPSGSTDTQYF. V and J are TRBV7-9 and TRBJ2-3; 8 nucleotides agree with TRBD2. CDR3 length equals 14 residues. The ends lost 5 bases at V and 0 bases at J; junction bases unmatched: 1. Germline V lookup: CDR1 SEHNR, CDR2 FQNEAQ (reference sequence).